This T cell receptor (beta chain) was recovered during a study of control samples from healthy donors and cancer patients. Produced via immunoSEQ multiplex PCR; TCRdb's table is partial and in-frame only. The sample lists 20,000 to 30,000 clones; 82% were seen once. This CDR3 has 14 amino acids. Trimming took 5 bases from V and 6 from J; bases not matched to a gene: 7. The germline gives CDR1 ENHRY, CDR2 SYGVKD. Sample: PBMCs. This chain joins TRBV10-3 and TRBJ2-1, with 7 bases identical to TRBD1. This clonotype originated in a man aged 60 to 69 with colorectal cancer. The DNA of the CDR3 is TGTGCCATCAGTCGGACAGGTACAGCCAATGAGCAGTTCTTC. Encoded protein: CAISRTGTANEQFF.